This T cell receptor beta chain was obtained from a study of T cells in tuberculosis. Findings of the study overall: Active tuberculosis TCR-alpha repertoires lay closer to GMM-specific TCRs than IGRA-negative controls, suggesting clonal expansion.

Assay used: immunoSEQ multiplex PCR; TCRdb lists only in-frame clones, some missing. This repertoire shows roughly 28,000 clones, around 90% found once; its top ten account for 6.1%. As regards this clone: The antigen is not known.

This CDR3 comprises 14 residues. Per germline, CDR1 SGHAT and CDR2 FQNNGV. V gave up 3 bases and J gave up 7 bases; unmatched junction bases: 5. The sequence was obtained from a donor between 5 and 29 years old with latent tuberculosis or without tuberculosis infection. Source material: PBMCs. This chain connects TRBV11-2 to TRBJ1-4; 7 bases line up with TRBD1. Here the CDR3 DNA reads TGTGCCAGCAGCTTGGGGCAGGGGGGTGAAAAACTGTTTTTT. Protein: CASSLGQGGEKLFF.